The 2 T cell receptor beta chains below all came from one sample that was sequenced in a study of blood T cells in healthy people across ages (dated by TCRdb to 2013 to 2016). Receptor libraries were prepared by 5' RACE. Sequencing instrument: Illumina HiSeq 2500. A second 7 to 11 cycle PCR used a sample-barcoded 5' primer and a J-beta primer mix. Using fastp trimming at Q25 and MiXCR clonotype assembly, TCRdb reanalyzed the public sequencing data and kept in-frame beta chains. Every distinct CDR3 protein forms one entry, paired with its most common genes and DNA. Present in this sample are more than 600,000 distinct CDR3 sequences, roughly 25% of which were seen just once. The leading ten clones occupy more than 8.5% of the sample. The sample was also linked to a second study, of T cells of mothers and their children.

Sequencing was performed on blood. These TCRs come from a boy between 10 and 17 years old in good health.

The chain recombines TRBV12-3 or TRBV12-4 with TRBJ2-1, with D possibly being TRBD2 (6 bases). This CDR3 has 14 amino acids. Trimming took 5 bases from V and 0 from J, leaving 8 bases between them. The CDR3: CASSRLVSYNEQFF. The DNA of the CDR3 is TGTGCCAGCAGTAGACTAGTCTCCTACAATGAGCAGTTCTTC.

This clonotype was seen more than once but under ten times. This rearrangement joins TRBV5-6 to TRBJ1-2; TRBD1 agrees at 8 bases. CDR1 is SGHDT, CDR2 YYEEEE, per germline. The CDR3 length is 14 residues. V lost 4 bases to trimming and J lost 3 bases; unmatched junction nucleotides: 5. The CDR3 region has the DNA TGTGCCAGCAGCCGGACAGGGCTAGACTATGGCTACACCTTC. Amino acid sequence: CASSRTGLDYGYTF.